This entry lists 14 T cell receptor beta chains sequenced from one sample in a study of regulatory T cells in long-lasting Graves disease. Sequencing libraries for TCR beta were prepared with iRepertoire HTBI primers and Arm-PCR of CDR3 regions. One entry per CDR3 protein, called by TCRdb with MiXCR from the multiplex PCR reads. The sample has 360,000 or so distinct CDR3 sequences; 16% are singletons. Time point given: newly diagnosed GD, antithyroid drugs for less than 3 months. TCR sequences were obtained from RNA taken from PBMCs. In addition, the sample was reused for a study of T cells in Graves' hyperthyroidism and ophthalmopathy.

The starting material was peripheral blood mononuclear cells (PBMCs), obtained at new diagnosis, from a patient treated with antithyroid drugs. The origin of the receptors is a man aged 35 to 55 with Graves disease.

CDR3 loop: CSATLSSYNSPLHF. Written as DNA, the CDR3 is TGCAGTGCTACCTTGAGCTCCTATAATTCACCCCTCCACTTT. The V gene is TRBV20-1, the J gene TRBJ1-6; the D is unclear. This CDR3 is built from 14 residues. Germline V gives CDR1 DFQATT, CDR2 SNEGSKA (reference sequence). Trimming removed 4 bases at V and 0 bases at J, with 7 bases between.

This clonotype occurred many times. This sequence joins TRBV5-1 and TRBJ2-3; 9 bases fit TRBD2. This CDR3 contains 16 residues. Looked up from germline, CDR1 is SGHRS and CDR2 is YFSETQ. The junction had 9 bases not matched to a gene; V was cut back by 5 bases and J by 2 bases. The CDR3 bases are TGCGCCAGCAGAACGGTGGCTAGCGGGGACACAGATACGCAGTATTTT. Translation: CASRTVASGDTDTQYF.

The CDR3: CASNTANYGYTF. CDR3 bases: TGTGCCAGCAATACCGCTAACTATGGCTACACCTTC. The V call is TRBV2, the J call TRBJ1-2; D is uncertain. The CDR3 is 12 residues long. Germline loops: CDR1 SNHLY, CDR2 FYNNEI. Trimming took 7 bases from V and 0 from J, leaving 6 bases between them.

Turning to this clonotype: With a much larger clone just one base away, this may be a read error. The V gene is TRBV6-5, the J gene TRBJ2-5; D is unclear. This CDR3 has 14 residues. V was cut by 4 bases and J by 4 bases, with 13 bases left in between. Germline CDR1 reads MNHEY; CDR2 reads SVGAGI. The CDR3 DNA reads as TGTGCCAGCAGTTCGAGCGAGGCAGTAGAGACCCAGTACTTC. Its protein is CASSSSEAVETQYF.

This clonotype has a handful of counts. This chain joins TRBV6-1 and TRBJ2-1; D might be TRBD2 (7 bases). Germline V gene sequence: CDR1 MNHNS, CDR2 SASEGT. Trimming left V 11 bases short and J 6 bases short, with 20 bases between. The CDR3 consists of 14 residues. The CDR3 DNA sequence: TGTGCCGGTGGGGGCACAGGGAGGGTCAATGAGCAGTTCTTC. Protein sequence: CAGGGTGRVNEQFF.

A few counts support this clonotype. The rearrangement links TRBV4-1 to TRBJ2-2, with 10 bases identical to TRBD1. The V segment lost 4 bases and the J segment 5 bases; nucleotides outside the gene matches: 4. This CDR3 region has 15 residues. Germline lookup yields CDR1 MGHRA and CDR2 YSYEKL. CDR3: CASSRRQGATGELFF. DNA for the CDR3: TGCGCCAGCAGCCGACGACAGGGGGCTACCGGGGAGCTGTTTTTT.

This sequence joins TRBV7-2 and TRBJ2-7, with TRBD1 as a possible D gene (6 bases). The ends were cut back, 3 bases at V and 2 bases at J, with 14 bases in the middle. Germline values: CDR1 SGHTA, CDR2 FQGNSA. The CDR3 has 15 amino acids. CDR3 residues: CASSFQTGETYEQYF. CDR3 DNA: TGTGCCAGCAGCTTTCAGACAGGAGAGACCTACGAGCAGTACTTC.

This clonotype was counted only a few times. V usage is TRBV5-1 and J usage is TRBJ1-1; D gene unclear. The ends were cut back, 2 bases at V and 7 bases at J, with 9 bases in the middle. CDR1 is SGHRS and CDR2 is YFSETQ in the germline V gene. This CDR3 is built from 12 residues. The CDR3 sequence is CASSLGSDEAFF. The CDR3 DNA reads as TGCGCCAGCAGCTTAGGGTCGGATGAAGCTTTCTTT.

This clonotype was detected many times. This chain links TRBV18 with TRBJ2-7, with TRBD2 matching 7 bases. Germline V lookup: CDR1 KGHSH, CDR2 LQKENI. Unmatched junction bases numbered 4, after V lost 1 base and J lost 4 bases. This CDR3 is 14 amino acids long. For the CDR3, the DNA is TGTGCCAGCTCACCACGGGAGGGAGGTTACGAGCAGTACTTC. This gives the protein CASSPREGGYEQYF.

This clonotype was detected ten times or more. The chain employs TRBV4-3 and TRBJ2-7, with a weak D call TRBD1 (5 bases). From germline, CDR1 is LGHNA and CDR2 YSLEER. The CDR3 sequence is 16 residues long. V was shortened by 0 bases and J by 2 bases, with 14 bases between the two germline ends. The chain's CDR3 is CASSQDLQGRTYEQYF. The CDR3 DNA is TGCGCCAGCAGCCAAGATCTCCAGGGCAGGACCTACGAGCAGTACTTC.

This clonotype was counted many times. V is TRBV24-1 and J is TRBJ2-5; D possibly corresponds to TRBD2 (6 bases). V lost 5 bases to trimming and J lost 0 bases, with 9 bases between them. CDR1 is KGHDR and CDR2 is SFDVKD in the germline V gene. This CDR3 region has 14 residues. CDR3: CATSGGDYQETQYF. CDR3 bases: TGTGCCACCAGTGGGGGGGATTACCAAGAGACCCAGTACTTC.

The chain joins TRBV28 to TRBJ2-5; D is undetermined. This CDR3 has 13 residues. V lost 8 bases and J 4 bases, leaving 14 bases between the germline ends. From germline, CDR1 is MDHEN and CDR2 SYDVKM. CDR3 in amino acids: CASLGYPGETQYF. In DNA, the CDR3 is TGTGCCAGCCTTGGTTATCCCGGAGAGACCCAGTACTTC.

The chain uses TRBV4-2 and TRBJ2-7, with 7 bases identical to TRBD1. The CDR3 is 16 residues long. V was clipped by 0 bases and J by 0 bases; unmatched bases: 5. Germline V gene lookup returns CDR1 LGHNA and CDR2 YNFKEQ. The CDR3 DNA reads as TGTGCCAGCAGCCAAGAGGTCGGGACAGCCTCCTACGAGCAGTACTTC. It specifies CASSQEVGTASYEQYF.

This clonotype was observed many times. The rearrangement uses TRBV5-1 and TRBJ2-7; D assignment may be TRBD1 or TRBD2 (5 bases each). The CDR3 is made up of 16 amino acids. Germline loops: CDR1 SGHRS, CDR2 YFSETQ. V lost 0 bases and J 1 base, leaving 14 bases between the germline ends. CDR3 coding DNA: TGCGCCAGCAGCTTGGGGGACGGAGCCGATTCCTACGAGCAGTACTTC. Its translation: CASSLGDGADSYEQYF.